Presented here are 28 T cell receptor beta chains from one specimen sequenced in a study of blood T cell repertoires in COVID-19. Method: immunoSEQ multiplex PCR; TCRdb's copy keeps in-frame clones and lacks some. Of approximately 150,000 clones listed, less than 90% are singletons. The sample taken for sequencing was peripheral blood. The receptor source for this set is a human donor with COVID-19, enrolled during active disease. The donor label of this sample is uncertain.

The chain has TRBV18 and TRBJ1-1; tentative D call: TRBD1 (6 bases). The CDR3 spans 15 residues. The V gene's germline CDR1 is KGHSH and CDR2 LQKENI. V was cut by 2 bases and J by 4 bases, with 14 bases left in between. CDR3: CASSPNRAPGTEAFF. The DNA for the CDR3 is TGTGCCAGCTCACCAAACAGGGCCCCGGGCACTGAAGCTTTCTTT.

This chain connects TRBV5-1 to TRBJ1-2; tentative D call: TRBD1 (5 bases). The V gene's germline CDR1 is SGHRS and CDR2 YFSETQ. With 1 base removed from V and 2 bases from J, the gap between germline ends came to 15 bases. This CDR3 has 16 amino acids. As DNA, the CDR3 is TGCGCCAGCAGCTTGCCCAGGGAACCTCCAAACTATGGCTACACCTTC. It translates to CASSLPREPPNYGYTF.

The genes are TRBV19 and TRBJ1-5; D is unclear. The CDR3 is 13 residues long. The germline V gene has CDR1 LNHDA and CDR2 SQIVND (reference sequence). The ends were cut back, 6 bases at V and 6 bases at J, with 12 bases in the middle. CDR3 residues: CASSRGLGQPQHF. The CDR3 nucleotides are TGTGCCAGTAGCCGCGGATTGGGTCAGCCCCAGCATTTT.

The genes are TRBV7-6 and TRBJ2-7; TRBD2 matches 9 bases. CDR3 length equals 15 residues. Germline V CDR1 and CDR2: SGHVS, FNYEAQ. Trimming removed 2 bases from V and 5 bases from J; junction bases left unmatched: 7. CDR3 bases: TGTGCCAGCAGCTTATATCCTAGCGGGGCTAACGAGCAGTACTTC. This sequence encodes CASSLYPSGANEQYF. Full variable domain (remainder filled in from reference TRBV7-6 and TRBJ2-7): GAGVSQSPRYKVTKRGQDVALRCDPISGHVSLYWYRQALGQGPEFLTYFNYEAQQDKSGLPNDRFSAERPEGSISTLTIQRTEQRDSAMYRCASSLYPSGANEQYFGPGTRLTVT.

V is TRBV19 and J is TRBJ2-5; TRBD2 matches at 7 bases. V lost 7 bases to trimming and J lost 1 base; unmatched junction nucleotides: 12. The germline V gene has CDR1 LNHDA and CDR2 SQIVND (reference sequence). The CDR3 consists of 16 residues. The CDR3 region has the DNA TGTGCCAGTATGATTTTCCAGCGGGACGTCCAAGAGACCCAGTACTTC. This sequence encodes CASMIFQRDVQETQYF. The full variable domain, completed using reference TRBV19 and TRBJ2-5, is DGGITQSPKYLFRKEGQNVTLSCEQNLNHDAMYWYRQDPGQGLRLIYYSQIVNDFQKGDIAEGYSVSREKKESFPLTVTSAQKNPTAFYLCASMIFQRDVQETQYFGPGTRLLVL.

The genes are TRBV6-6 and TRBJ1-5; D not certain. V shed 0 bases and J shed 6 bases, with 9 bases lying between them. There are 14 residues in the CDR3. CDR1 is MNHNY and CDR2 is SVGAGI in the germline V gene (reference sequence). The CDR3 sequence is CASSYSTIRQPQHF. CDR3 DNA: TGTGCCAGCAGTTACTCGACAATCCGTCAGCCCCAGCATTTT.

This chain connects TRBV4-1 to TRBJ2-3, with D maybe TRBD2 (6 bases). Germline V gene sequence: CDR1 MGHRA, CDR2 YSYEKL. With 4 bases removed from V and 0 bases from J, the gap between germline ends came to 17 bases. The CDR3 spans 17 residues. CDR3 DNA sequence: TGCGCCAGCAGCCCTTACCTTAGCGGTCCTAGCACAGATACGCAGTATTTT. Translated: CASSPYLSGPSTDTQYF.

This clone was counted only a few times. The chain recombines TRBV6-6 with TRBJ2-2; no clear D gene. This CDR3 has 11 amino acids. The V end lost 4 bases, the J end lost 5 bases, and 2 bases lay between the germline ends. Per the germline V gene, CDR1 is MNHNY and CDR2 is SVGAGI (reference sequence). The chain's CDR3 is CASSSTGELFF. CDR3 DNA: TGTGCCAGCAGTTCTACCGGGGAGCTGTTTTTT.

The chain combines TRBV6-5 with TRBJ2-1; the match to TRBD2 covers 7 bases. The CDR3 extends over 16 amino acids. After removal of 0 bases from V and 3 bases from J, the junction contained 5 bases not matched to a gene. Germline CDR1 and CDR2: MNHEY and SVGAGI. The CDR3 bases are TGTGCCAGCAGTTACTCAGGCGGGAGAATCTACAATGAGCAGTTCTTC. Its translation is CASSYSGGRIYNEQFF.

The gene calls are TRBV5-1 and TRBJ2-2; TRBD2 is a possible D gene (6 bases). Between the trimmed V and J ends, which lost 4 bases and 6 bases, there was a span of 10 bases. CDR3 length: 13 amino acids. Per the germline V gene, CDR1 is SGHRS and CDR2 is YFSETQ. The CDR3 spells CASSLWGAGELFF. In DNA form, the CDR3 reads TGCGCCAGCAGCCTCTGGGGGGCCGGGGAGCTGTTTTTT.

V is TRBV5-1 and J is TRBJ2-1, with 10 bases aligning to TRBD2. Germline V gives CDR1 SGHRS, CDR2 YFSETQ. The CDR3 is 16 amino acids. J was trimmed by 6 bases and V by 2 bases; bases with no gene match: 8. The CDR3 DNA follows: TGCGCCAGCAGCTTACCAGCGGGGGGGCCCGGCAATGAGCAGTTCTTC. It codes for CASSLPAGGPGNEQFF.

The table lists this clone with a count of one. CDR3 DNA: TGTGCCAGCGTACAGGGTACAAGAGAAAAACTGTTTTTT. Translated: CASVQGTREKLFF. The rearrangement uses TRBV7-9 and TRBJ1-4; D possibly corresponds to TRBD1 (6 bases). CDR1 is SEHNR, CDR2 FQNEAQ, per germline (reference sequence). The CDR3 spans 13 residues. Trimming took 8 bases from V and 8 from J, leaving 15 bases between them.

This chain uses TRBV6-5 with TRBJ1-2; 9 positions match TRBD1. Germline V CDR1 and CDR2: MNHEY, SVGAGI. The CDR3 is 12 amino acids. The ends lost 9 bases at V and 3 bases at J; junction bases unmatched: 2. CDR3 bases: TGTGCCAGTGACAGGGGGGACTATGGCTACACCTTC. Translating gives CASDRGDYGYTF.

The CDR3 sequence: CASSLVPHTTKLFF. The CDR3 coding sequence is TGTGCCAGCAGCTTAGTTCCCCATACTACAAAACTGTTTTTT. The chain uses TRBV11-2 and TRBJ1-4; D unclear. Germline loops: CDR1 SGHAT, CDR2 FQNNGV. V shed 1 base and J shed 10 bases, with 13 bases lying between them. CDR3 length: 14 amino acids.

The chain is built from TRBV7-9 and TRBJ1-2, with 9 bases lining up with TRBD1. The length of the CDR3 is 15 residues. The germline V gene encodes CDR1 SEHNR and CDR2 FQNEAQ (reference sequence). J gave up 7 bases and V 0 bases, and 6 bases lay outside the gene matches. CDR3 DNA sequence: TGTGCCAGCAGCTTAGCGGGGGACAGGGCGGCTGGCTACACCTTC. As protein: CASSLAGDRAAGYTF.

This chain links TRBV6-6 with TRBJ1-4; 10 bases agree with TRBD1. This CDR3 region has 14 residues. Trimming took 6 bases from V and 5 from J; bases not matched to a gene: 3. Germline lookup yields CDR1 MNHNY and CDR2 SVGAGI (reference sequence). As DNA, the CDR3 is TGTGCCAGCAGCCCGGGACAGGGGAATGAAAAACTGTTTTTT. It codes for CASSPGQGNEKLFF.

The rearrangement links TRBV5-4 to TRBJ2-5; D possibly corresponds to TRBD2 (6 bases). The V end was cut by 0 bases, the J end by 2 bases, with 8 bases between. This CDR3 region has 14 residues. Germline-derived CDR1 and CDR2 are SGHNT and YYREEE (reference sequence). Written as DNA, the CDR3 is TGTGCCAGCAGCTTGGTCGGGACTCAAGAGACCCAGTACTTC. Protein product: CASSLVGTQETQYF.

V is TRBV18 and J is TRBJ2-7; weak D call: TRBD1 (6 bases). The germline V and J ends were trimmed by 3 bases and 3 bases, with 9 bases remaining between them. Germline lookup yields CDR1 KGHSH and CDR2 LQKENI. This CDR3 has 13 amino acids. DNA for the CDR3: TGTGCCAGCTCACCGGACAGTGGCTACGAGCAGTACTTC. Translating it yields CASSPDSGYEQYF.

The V call is TRBV3-1 (or the pseudogene TRBV3-2), the J call TRBJ1-6; 7 bases match TRBD1. Germline values: CDR1 LGHDT, CDR2 YNNKEL (reference sequence). V lost 0 bases to trimming and J lost 11 bases; unmatched junction nucleotides: 10. The CDR3 consists of 16 residues. Here the CDR3 reads CASSQDPPGTVPPLHF. CDR3 in DNA: TGTGCCAGCAGCCAAGACCCGCCCGGGACAGTGCCACCCCTCCACTTT.

The CDR3 region is CASSTDRGTYGYTF. The CDR3 DNA sequence: TGTGCCAGTAGTACGGACAGGGGGACCTATGGCTACACCTTC. The chain combines TRBV19 with TRBJ1-2, with TRBD1 identical over 10 bases. Trimming removed 4 bases from V and 4 bases from J; junction bases left unmatched: 3. In germline, CDR1 is LNHDA, CDR2 SQIVND (reference sequence). The CDR3 has 14 residues.

The J gene is TRBJ1-2, the V gene TRBV4-1; 7 bases agree with TRBD1. Germline CDR1 is MGHRA and CDR2 is YSYEKL. Losses at the gene ends were 4 bases for V and 2 bases for J; bases not matched to a gene: 10. The CDR3 is 16 residues long. CDR3 in DNA: TGCGCCAGCAGCCCGCAAGAGGGGGACAGAAACTATGGCTACACCTTC. It yields the protein CASSPQEGDRNYGYTF.

This clone was seen a few times. This chain uses TRBV18 with TRBJ2-5; possibly TRBD1 for D (5 bases). Trimming left V 3 bases short and J 2 bases short, with 10 bases between. This CDR3 contains 14 residues. Per germline, CDR1 KGHSH and CDR2 LQKENI. The chain's CDR3 is CASSPGARQETQYF. In DNA, the CDR3 is TGTGCCAGCTCACCTGGGGCGAGGCAAGAGACCCAGTACTTC.

This clone was seen only a few times. This rearrangement joins TRBV5-1 to TRBJ1-5; D is perhaps TRBD1 (5 bases). Germline V gene sequence: CDR1 SGHRS, CDR2 YFSETQ. CDR3 length: 15 amino acids. V was clipped by 1 base and J by 5 bases, with 13 bases between them. The CDR3 is CASSLSGSGDQPQHF. The CDR3 DNA reads TGCGCCAGCAGCTTGAGTGGGTCGGGGGATCAGCCCCAGCATTTT.

The rearrangement joins TRBV5-1 to TRBJ2-7; TRBD2 might be the D (5 bases). V was pared by 4 bases and J by 4 bases, with 18 bases between. The CDR3 length is 15 residues. Germline V gives CDR1 SGHRS, CDR2 YFSETQ. The CDR3 sequence is CASSLGSWGEYEQYF. CDR3 coding DNA: TGCGCCAGCAGCCTGGGGTCTTGGGGAGAGTACGAGCAGTACTTC. The whole variable domain, remainder taken from reference TRBV5-1 and TRBJ2-7, is KAGVTQTPRYLIKTRGQQVTLSCSPISGHRSVSWYQQTPGQGLQFLFEYFSETQRNKGNFPGRFSGRQFSNSRSEMNVSTLELGDSALYLCASSLGSWGEYEQYFGPGTRLTVT.

The chain is built from TRBV5-6 and TRBJ1-2, with 9 bases aligning to TRBD1. CDR1 and CDR2 from the germline V gene are SGHDT and YYEEEE. V lost 2 bases to trimming and J lost 2 bases; unmatched junction nucleotides: 1. There are 14 residues in the CDR3. The CDR3 nucleotides read TGTGCCAGCAGCTTCGGGACAGGGAACTATGGCTACACCTTC. This sequence encodes CASSFGTGNYGYTF.

This clone was seen just once. The chain uses TRBV30 and TRBJ1-3, with D hard to call. CDR1 and CDR2 (germline): GTSNPN, SVGIG (reference sequence). This CDR3 has 15 amino acids. Trimming shortened V by 0 bases and J by 0 bases, and 9 bases separated the two germline ends. This CDR3 is CAWSVLGSSGNTIYF. CDR3 sequence (DNA): TGTGCCTGGAGTGTACTAGGGAGCTCTGGAAACACCATATATTTT.

The CDR3 region has the DNA TGTGCCAGCAGGGTTTTGAGTCAGCCCCAGCATTTT. It codes for CASRVLSQPQHF. This rearrangement joins TRBV28 to TRBJ1-5; D gene ambiguous. Looked up from germline, CDR1 is MDHEN and CDR2 is SYDVKM. Trimming stripped 6 bases from V and 6 bases from J, with 9 bases between. This CDR3 is built from 12 residues.

The chain combines TRBV2 with TRBJ2-5; TRBD2 might be the D (6 bases). This CDR3 has 13 amino acids. V lost 4 bases, J lost 5 bases, and 11 bases lay in between. Germline V lookup: CDR1 SNHLY, CDR2 FYNNEI. The CDR3 DNA reads as TGTGCCAGCAGTGGTCTACGGGGGGAGACCCAGTACTTC. Its translation: CASSGLRGETQYF.